One T cell receptor (beta chain) is described in this entry. Trimming removed 0 bases from V and 2 bases from J, with 12 bases in between. The CDR3 is 16 residues long. The germline V gene has CDR1 SGHDN and CDR2 FVKESK. These data come from a study of blood T cells in healthy people across ages. A second roughly 6 to 11 cycle PCR used barcoded and J-beta primers. TCRdb itself ran the 5' RACE reads through MiXCR, one entry per CDR3 protein. The repertoire includes 1.5 million or so distinct CDR3 sequences, roughly 40% of them detected once, and roughly 8.2% sits in the top ten. The chain couples TRBV14 to TRBJ2-3; D unclear. The TCR comes from a woman aged 18-29 years in good health. Sequenced: blood. The CDR3 protein is CASSQESGPLTDTQYF. The CDR3 bases are TGTGCCAGCAGCCAAGAATCCGGGCCCCTCACAGATACGCAGTATTTT.